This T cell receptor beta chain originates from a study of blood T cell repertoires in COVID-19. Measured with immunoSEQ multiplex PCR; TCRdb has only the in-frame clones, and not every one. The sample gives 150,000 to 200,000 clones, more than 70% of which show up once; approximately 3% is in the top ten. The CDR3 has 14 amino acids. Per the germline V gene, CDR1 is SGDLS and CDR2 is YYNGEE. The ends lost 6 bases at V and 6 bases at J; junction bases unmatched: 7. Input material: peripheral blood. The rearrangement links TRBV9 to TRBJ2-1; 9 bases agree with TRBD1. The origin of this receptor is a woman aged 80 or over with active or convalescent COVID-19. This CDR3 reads CASTSGQGFNEQFF. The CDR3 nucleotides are TGTGCCAGCACATCGGGACAGGGATTCAATGAGCAGTTCTTC.